One sample yielded the 28 T cell receptor beta chains listed below, sequenced in a study of shared clonotypes between healthy human individuals. Clones were read by immunoSEQ multiplex PCR, and TCRdb kept only the in-frame ones, dropping some. The data show over 2,000,000 clones, roughly 95% seen once. Naive CD8 cells were CD45RO-negative, positively selected for CCR7, excluding terminally differentiated effector memory CD45RA+ cells. Sequencing input: naive CD8+ T cells from PBMCs. The source of these receptors is a man younger than 30 in good health. Some clones in this sample may be carry-over from other donors' samples.

The chain couples TRBV9 to TRBJ1-1; D perhaps matches TRBD1 (6 bases). Trimming pared 3 bases from V and 0 bases from J, leaving 12 bases between. The CDR3 runs 15 residues. CDR1 is SGDLS and CDR2 is YYNGEE in the germline V gene. The CDR3 protein is CASSATGTLNTEAFF. The CDR3 DNA sequence: TGTGCCAGCAGCGCCACAGGGACACTGAACACTGAAGCTTTCTTT.

This clone was seen only once. CDR3 loop: CATMDRYTYEQYF. CDR3 nucleotide sequence: TGTGCCACCATGGACAGGTACACCTACGAGCAGTACTTC. The chain uses TRBV28 and TRBJ2-7; TRBD1 matches 7 bases. The J segment lost 2 bases and the V segment lost 10 bases, leaving 8 bases of the junction unmatched. This CDR3 comprises 13 residues. Germline CDR1 reads MDHEN; CDR2 reads SYDVKM.

V usage is TRBV6-1 and J usage is TRBJ2-6, with TRBD1 identical over 7 bases. Germline CDR1 is MNHNS and CDR2 is SASEGT. CDR3 length: 18 residues. The V and J ends lost 4 bases and 0 bases, in that order; junction bases with no gene match: 9. The CDR3 DNA follows: TGTGCCAGCAGTGTAGACAGGGCACACTACTCTGGGGCCAACGTCCTGACTTTC. This encodes CASSVDRAHYSGANVLTF.

The rearrangement joins TRBV29-1 to TRBJ1-5; 7 bases map to TRBD1. The CDR3 is 12 amino acids. Per germline, CDR1 SQVTM and CDR2 ANQGSEA. V was clipped by 8 bases and J by 10 bases; unmatched bases: 11. CDR3 sequence reads: CSTRQGLGPQHF. In DNA form, the CDR3 reads TGCAGCACCCGACAGGGCCTGGGACCCCAGCATTTT. Full variable domain (rest looked up from reference TRBV29-1 and TRBJ1-5): SAVISQKPSRDICQRGTSLTIQCQVDSQVTMMFWYRQQPGQSLTLIATANQGSEATYESGFVIDKFPISRPNLTFSTLTVSNMSPEDSSIYLCSTRQGLGPQHFGDGTRLSIL.

The chain combines TRBV30 with TRBJ1-4; D is possibly TRBD1 (5 bases). Trimming pared 4 bases from V and 0 bases from J, leaving 9 bases between. Germline V lookup: CDR1 GTSNPN, CDR2 SVGIG (reference sequence). The CDR3 runs 14 residues. CDR3 DNA sequence: TGTGCCTGGAAGGGGATCGCAACTAATGAAAAACTGTTTTTT. The encoded protein is CAWKGIATNEKLFF.

The chain joins TRBV6-4 to TRBJ2-1, with D hard to call. Germline assignment: CDR1 MRHNA and CDR2 SNTAGT. V shed 2 bases and J shed 8 bases, with 10 bases lying between them. The CDR3 runs to 13 residues. CDR3 sequence reads: CASSDRFGDEQFF. CDR3 coding DNA: TGTGCCAGCAGTGACCGGTTTGGGGATGAGCAGTTCTTC.

The chain employs TRBV6-4 and TRBJ1-2, with TRBD1 matching over 8 bases. V lost 6 bases and J lost 6; bases outside the gene matches: 18. The CDR3 covers 17 residues. Germline lookup yields CDR1 MRHNA and CDR2 SNTAGT. CDR3 nucleotide sequence: TGTGCCAGCAGGGGGGCTGAAGGGACGGACAGGGCAGATGGCTACACCTTC. Translating gives CASRGAEGTDRADGYTF.

The gene calls are TRBV19 and TRBJ2-7; TRBD2 might be the D (5 bases). The CDR3 extends over 13 amino acids. CDR1 is LNHDA, CDR2 SQIVND, per germline (reference sequence). V shed 5 bases and J shed 7 bases, with 15 bases lying between them. The DNA of the CDR3 is TGTGCCAGTAGTCCTGACGGGTCGGGGGAGCAGTACTTC. This gives the protein CASSPDGSGEQYF.

This chain connects TRBV11-3 to TRBJ2-7, with D uncertain. V lost 0 bases and J 2 bases, leaving 17 bases between the germline ends. Germline CDR1 SGHNT, CDR2 YENEEA. This CDR3 is built from 17 residues. The CDR3 DNA sequence: TGTGCCAGCAGCTTAGATCTCGTAGTAAAACTAACCTACGAGCAGTACTTC. The encoded protein is CASSLDLVVKLTYEQYF.

As for this clone: This sample also contains other DNA sequences that code for the same CDR3. The chain combines TRBV28 with TRBJ2-7; D gene unclear. Per the germline V gene, CDR1 is MDHEN and CDR2 is SYDVKM. V was cut by 1 base and J by 1 base, with 8 bases left in between. The CDR3 has 14 amino acids. CDR3 sequence reads: CASSLFAVSYEQYF. Written as DNA, the CDR3 is TGTGCCAGCAGTTTATTCGCAGTGTCCTACGAGCAGTACTTC.

The J gene is TRBJ1-1, the V gene TRBV7-9, with D hard to call. Germline V gene lookup returns CDR1 SEHNR and CDR2 FQNEAQ (reference sequence). This CDR3 is 17 amino acids long. V was pared by 3 bases and J by 0 bases, with 17 bases between. In nucleotides, the CDR3 is TGTGCCAGCAGCTTCTGGCCCTTAACCGACATGAACACTGAAGCTTTCTTT. Its protein is CASSFWPLTDMNTEAFF.

CDR3 bases: TGTGCCAGCAGCTCCGAGGGGGGGTTCTATGGCTACACCTTC. It translates to CASSSEGGFYGYTF. This chain joins TRBV5-4 and TRBJ1-2, with D perhaps TRBD1 (6 bases). The CDR3 has 14 residues. With 3 bases removed from V and 4 bases from J, the gap between germline ends came to 13 bases. Per germline, CDR1 SGHNT and CDR2 YYREEE (reference sequence).

V gene TRBV11-2 combines with J gene TRBJ1-4; tentatively, D is TRBD1 (5 bases). Trimming pared 5 bases from V and 8 bases from J, leaving 18 bases between. Germline CDR1 reads SGHAT; CDR2 reads FQNNGV. This CDR3 region has 15 residues. CDR3 loop: CASSLRGGGSEKLFF. DNA of the CDR3: TGTGCCAGCAGCCTGCGGGGGGGAGGTAGCGAAAAACTGTTTTTT.

This chain joins TRBV27 and TRBJ1-5; tentatively, D is TRBD1 (6 bases). V lost 5 bases to trimming and J lost 4 bases, with 12 bases between them. CDR1 MNHEY and CDR2 SMNVEV come from the germline V gene (reference sequence). The CDR3 is 14 residues long. The CDR3, as DNA: TGTGCCAGCAGTACCGGGGGGGCTAATCAGCCCCAGCATTTT. This gives the protein CASSTGGANQPQHF.

The chain is built from TRBV25-1 and TRBJ2-1; 11 bases match TRBD2. This CDR3 region has 16 residues. J gave up 4 bases and V 3 bases, and 5 bases lay outside the gene matches. Germline CDR1 reads MGHDK; CDR2 reads SYGVNS. CDR3 DNA: TGTGCCAGCAGTGACTGGGGGACTAGCGGTTACAATGAGCAGTTCTTC. Translating gives CASSDWGTSGYNEQFF.

V gene TRBV28 combines with J gene TRBJ1-2; the D gene is possibly TRBD1 (5 bases). V was pared by 3 bases and J by 4 bases, with 12 bases between. The CDR3 has 14 residues. CDR1 is MDHEN, CDR2 SYDVKM, per germline. CDR3 nucleotide sequence: TGTGCCAGCAGTTTCGCAGGGTCAGGCTATGGCTACACCTTC. Encoded protein: CASSFAGSGYGYTF.

This rearrangement joins TRBV4-1 to TRBJ1-1; TRBD1 matches at 8 bases. From germline, CDR1 is MGHRA and CDR2 YSYEKL. CDR3 length equals 18 residues. V trimming: 2 bases; J trimming: 4 bases; junction bases outside the gene matches: 15. The CDR3 DNA is TGCGCCAGCAGCCAAAAAGGGGCAGGGGGCAAGGTAGGCACTGAAGCTTTCTTT. Translated: CASSQKGAGGKVGTEAFF.

Note on this clone: The sample has other DNA sequences that encode this CDR3 too. The chain combines TRBV27 with TRBJ2-7; no clear D. This CDR3 region has 15 residues. Germline assignment: CDR1 MNHEY and CDR2 SMNVEV (reference sequence). V lost 5 bases, J lost 0 bases, and 14 bases lay in between. The CDR3 bases are TGTGCCAGCAGTCCTTCGGGCTTCAGCTCCTACGAGCAGTACTTC. Translation: CASSPSGFSSYEQYF.

The J gene is TRBJ2-3, the V gene TRBV5-1; D tentatively reads TRBD1 or TRBD2 (5 bases each). This CDR3 contains 16 residues. Trimming removed 7 bases at V and 2 bases at J, with 20 bases between. Looked up from germline, CDR1 is SGHRS and CDR2 is YFSETQ. CDR3 sequence (DNA): TGCGCCAGCCGCCTGGGGGACCTTCTTATCACAGATACGCAGTATTTT. Protein sequence: CASRLGDLLITDTQYF.

The CDR3 reads CSVEDKNAVAVGITGELFF. CDR3 DNA sequence: TGCAGCGTTGAAGATAAAAACGCGGTTGCGGTGGGGATAACCGGGGAGCTGTTTTTT. The chain recombines TRBV29-1 with TRBJ2-2, with D unclear. Trimming took off 0 bases at V and 5 bases at J, with 25 bases between the two ends. Germline V lookup: CDR1 SQVTM, CDR2 ANQGSEA. The CDR3 loop spans 19 amino acids.

This chain connects TRBV19 to TRBJ2-7; 7 nucleotides line up with TRBD2. This CDR3 is 15 amino acids long. V was clipped by 4 bases and J by 3 bases; unmatched bases: 9. Germline V gives CDR1 LNHDA, CDR2 SQIVND (reference sequence). The CDR3 region is CASSTPSGEGYEQYF. CDR3 nucleotide sequence: TGTGCCAGTAGTACCCCAAGTGGGGAGGGCTACGAGCAGTACTTC.

This chain uses TRBV9 with TRBJ2-3; the D gene is possibly TRBD2 (5 bases). With 4 bases removed from V and 6 bases from J, the gap between germline ends came to 9 bases. Germline V gene data show CDR1 as SGDLS and CDR2 as YYNGEE. The CDR3 totals 12 residues. CDR3 in amino acids: CASSPSGDTQYF. Written as DNA, the CDR3 is TGTGCCAGCAGCCCCTCGGGGGATACGCAGTATTTT.

The CDR3 DNA reads as TGTGCCAGCAGCTTATCGCAAGGGTACGAGCAGTACTTC. Residues: CASSLSQGYEQYF. The chain recombines TRBV7-8 with TRBJ2-7; D is uncertain. The CDR3 loop spans 13 amino acids. Trimming left V 2 bases short and J 4 bases short, with 9 bases between. Germline-derived CDR1 and CDR2 are SGHVS and FQNEAQ.

The chain employs TRBV7-2 and TRBJ1-2; D is unresolved. There are 17 residues in the CDR3. Germline V gene lookup returns CDR1 SGHTA and CDR2 FQGNSA. V shed 1 base and J shed 6 bases, with 21 bases lying between them. DNA of the CDR3: TGTGCCAGCAGCTTAGGTCCGGGAATGACTGTATCAGATGGCTACACCTTC. Amino acids: CASSLGPGMTVSDGYTF. Supplemented by reference TRBV7-2 and TRBJ1-2, the full variable domain reads GAGVSQSPSNKVTEKGKDVELRCDPISGHTALYWYRQSLGQGLEFLIYFQGNSAPDKSGLPSDRFSAERTGGSVSTLTIQRTQQEDSAVYLCASSLGPGMTVSDGYTFGSGTRLTVV.

This clone was found a few times. The CDR3: CASSLSAGGITEAFF. CDR3 coding DNA: TGTGCCAGCAGTTTATCCGCAGGGGGCATCACTGAAGCTTTCTTT. This chain links TRBV27 with TRBJ1-1, with 8 bases that match TRBD1. J lost 4 bases, V lost 0 bases, and 4 bases had no gene match. The CDR3 loop spans 15 amino acids. The V gene's germline CDR1 is MNHEY and CDR2 SMNVEV (reference sequence).

V usage is TRBV9 and J usage is TRBJ2-4; 10 bases match TRBD2. The CDR3 has 15 residues. The V segment lost 0 bases and the J segment 9 bases; nucleotides outside the gene matches: 6. Germline lookup yields CDR1 SGDLS and CDR2 YYNGEE. CDR3 loop: CASSVGASGSTIQYF. CDR3 DNA sequence: TGTGCCAGCAGCGTAGGCGCTAGCGGGAGTACCATTCAGTACTTC.

The chain recombines TRBV27 with TRBJ2-7; no definite D call. This CDR3 comprises 14 residues. Germline V lookup: CDR1 MNHEY, CDR2 SMNVEV (reference sequence). V dropped 2 bases and J dropped 2 bases, with 10 bases sitting between them. The CDR3 loop reads CASSLVSKTYEQYF. As DNA, the CDR3 is TGTGCCAGCAGTTTAGTATCCAAAACCTACGAGCAGTACTTC.

The gene calls are TRBV6-1 and TRBJ1-2; weak D call: TRBD1 (6 bases). CDR1 and CDR2 from the germline V gene are MNHNS and SASEGT. V lost 8 bases and J lost 8, with 18 bases in between. This CDR3 is 13 amino acids long. CDR3 protein: CASQGGIMGGYTF. The CDR3 DNA sequence: TGTGCCAGCCAAGGGGGAATAATGGGAGGCTACACCTTC.